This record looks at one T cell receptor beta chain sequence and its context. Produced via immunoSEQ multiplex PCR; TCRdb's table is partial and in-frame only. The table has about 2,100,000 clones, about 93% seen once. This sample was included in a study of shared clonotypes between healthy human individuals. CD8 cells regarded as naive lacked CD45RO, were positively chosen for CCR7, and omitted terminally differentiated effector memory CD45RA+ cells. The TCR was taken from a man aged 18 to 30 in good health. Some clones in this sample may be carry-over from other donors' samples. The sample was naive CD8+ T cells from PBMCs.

CDR3: CASSISSSGSYEQYF. CDR3 DNA: TGTGCCAGTAGTATATCGTCTAGCGGGAGCTACGAGCAGTACTTC. The chain combines TRBV19 with TRBJ2-7, with 10 bases matching TRBD2. V gave up 2 bases and J gave up 3 bases; unmatched junction bases: 4. CDR1 is LNHDA, CDR2 SQIVND, per germline (reference sequence). This CDR3 has 15 residues.